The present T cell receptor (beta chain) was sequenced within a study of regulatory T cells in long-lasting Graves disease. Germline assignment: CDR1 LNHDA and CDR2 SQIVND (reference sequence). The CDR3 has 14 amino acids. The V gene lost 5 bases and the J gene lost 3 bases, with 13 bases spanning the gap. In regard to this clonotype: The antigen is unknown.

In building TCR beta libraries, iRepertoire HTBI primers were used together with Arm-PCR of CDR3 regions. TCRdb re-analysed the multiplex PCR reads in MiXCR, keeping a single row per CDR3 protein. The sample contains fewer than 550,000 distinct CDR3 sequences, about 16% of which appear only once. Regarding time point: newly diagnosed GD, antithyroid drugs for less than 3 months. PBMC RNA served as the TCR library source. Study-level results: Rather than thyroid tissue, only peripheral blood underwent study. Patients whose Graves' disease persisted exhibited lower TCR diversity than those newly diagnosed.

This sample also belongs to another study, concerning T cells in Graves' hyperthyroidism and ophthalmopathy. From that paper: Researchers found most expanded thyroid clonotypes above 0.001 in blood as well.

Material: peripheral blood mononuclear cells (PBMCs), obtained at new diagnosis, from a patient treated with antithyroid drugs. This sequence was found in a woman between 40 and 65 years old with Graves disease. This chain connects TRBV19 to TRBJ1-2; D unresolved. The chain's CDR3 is CASSVIGYDYGYTF. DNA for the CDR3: TGTGCCAGTAGTGTGATAGGGTACGACTATGGCTACACCTTC.